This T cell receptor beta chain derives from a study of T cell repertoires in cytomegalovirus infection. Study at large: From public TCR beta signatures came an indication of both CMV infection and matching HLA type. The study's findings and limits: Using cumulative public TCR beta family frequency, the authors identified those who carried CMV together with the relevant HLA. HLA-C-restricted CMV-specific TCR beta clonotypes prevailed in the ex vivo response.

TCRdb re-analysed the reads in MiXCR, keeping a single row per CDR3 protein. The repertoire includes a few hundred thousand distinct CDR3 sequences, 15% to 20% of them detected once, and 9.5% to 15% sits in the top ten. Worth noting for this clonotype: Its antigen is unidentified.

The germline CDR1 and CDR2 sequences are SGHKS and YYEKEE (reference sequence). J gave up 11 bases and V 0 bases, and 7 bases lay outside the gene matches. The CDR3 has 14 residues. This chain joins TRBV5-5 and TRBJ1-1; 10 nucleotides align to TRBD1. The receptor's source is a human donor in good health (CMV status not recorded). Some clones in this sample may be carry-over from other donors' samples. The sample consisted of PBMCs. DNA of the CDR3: TGTGCCAGCAGCTTGGAGGACAGGGGGTTGTACGCTTTCTTT. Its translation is CASSLEDRGLYAFF.